This T cell receptor beta chain derives from a study of shared T cell receptors in the human thymus. Trimming took off 0 bases at V and 4 bases at J, with 10 bases between the two ends. The CDR3 extends over 15 amino acids. Germline V gives CDR1 SNHLY, CDR2 FYNNEI. The protocol was immunoSEQ multiplex PCR, while the TCRdb copy is restricted to in-frame clones and leaves out a portion. The sample carries some 700,000 clones, 80% to 90% recorded once. A few counts support this clone. This sample was shared with a second study, whose subject was human thymus T cells.

What was sequenced was thymocytes. This TCR was recovered from a girl less than two years old with a congenital heart defect. This rearrangement joins TRBV2 to TRBJ1-3; no clear D gene. CDR3 in DNA: TGTGCCAGCAGTGAAGCTGGGGAGAGAGGAAACACCATATATTTT. Its protein is CASSEAGERGNTIYF.